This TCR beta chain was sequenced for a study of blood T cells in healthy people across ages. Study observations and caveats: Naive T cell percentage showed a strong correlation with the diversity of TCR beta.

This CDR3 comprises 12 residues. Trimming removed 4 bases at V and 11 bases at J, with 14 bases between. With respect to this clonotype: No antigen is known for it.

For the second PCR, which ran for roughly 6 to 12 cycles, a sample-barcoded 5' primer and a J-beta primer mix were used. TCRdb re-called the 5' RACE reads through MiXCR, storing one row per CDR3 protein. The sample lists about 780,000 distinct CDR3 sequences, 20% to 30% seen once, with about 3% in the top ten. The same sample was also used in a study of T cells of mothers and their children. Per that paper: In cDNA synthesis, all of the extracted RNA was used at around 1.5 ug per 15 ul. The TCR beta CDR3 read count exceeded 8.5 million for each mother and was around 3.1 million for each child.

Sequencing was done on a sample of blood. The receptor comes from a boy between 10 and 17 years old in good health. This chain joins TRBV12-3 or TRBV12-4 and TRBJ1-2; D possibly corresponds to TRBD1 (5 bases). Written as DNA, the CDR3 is TGTGCCAGCAGTTATCGACAGCTCTATTACACCTTC. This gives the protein CASSYRQLYYTF.